This is a list of T cell receptor beta chains from one sample in a study of follicular helper T cells after annual influenza vaccination. Profiling relied on immunoSEQ multiplex PCR, and the TCRdb table lists in-frame clones only, not all of them. This table holds thousands of clones, approximately 83% found once. Sequenced here: CXCR5+ CD38- circulating T follicular helper cells from blood, sampled on the day of influenza vaccination. Receptor source: an adult who received the influenza vaccine. Each CDR3 is given with its conserved first and last residue. A D gene is named only where the DNA matches it firmly. Some rows mark clone size as missing; the rest say once, few, many or name a class of expanded clone.

CDR3 length: 16
D gene: TRBD1
V gene: TRBV6-5
J gene: TRBJ2-1
clone size: -
CDR3 DNA: TGTGCCAGCAGTTACTCAAGGACAGGGGGCTTCACTGAGCAGTTCTTC
CDR3 protein: CASSYSRTGGFTEQFF

CDR3 length: 12
D gene: -
V gene: TRBV9
J gene: TRBJ2-5
clone size: -
CDR3 DNA: TGTGCCAGCAGCGTCTCAGACGAGACCCAGTACTTC
CDR3 protein: CASSVSDETQYF

CDR3 length: 12
D gene: -
V gene: TRBV5-5
J gene: TRBJ1-1
clone size: few
CDR3 DNA: TGTGCCAGCAGCTTGGTCCGGGCCCAAGCTTTCTTT
CDR3 protein: CASSLVRAQAFF

CDR3 length: 16
D gene: TRBD2
V gene: TRBV5-1
J gene: TRBJ2-1
clone size: -
CDR3 DNA: TGCGCCAGCAGCTTGACCAGCGGGAGGGCCCACAATGAGCAGTTCTTC
CDR3 protein: CASSLTSGRAHNEQFF

CDR3 length: 13
D gene: -
V gene: TRBV10-3
J gene: TRBJ1-2
clone size: few
CDR3 DNA: TGTGCCATCAGTGAGCCTGGCAGGGACGGCTACACCTTC
CDR3 protein: CAISEPGRDGYTF

CDR3 length: 13
D gene: TRBD1
V gene: TRBV6-1
J gene: TRBJ1-1
clone size: -
CDR3 DNA: TGTGCCATACAGGACAGGTTGAACACTGAAGCTTTCTTT
CDR3 protein: CAIQDRLNTEAFF

CDR3 length: 13
D gene: -
V gene: TRBV4-2
J gene: TRBJ2-5
clone size: once
CDR3 DNA: TGTGCCAGCAGCCACTTGGGGAGGGAGACCCAGTACTTC
CDR3 protein: CASSHLGRETQYF

CDR3 length: 15
D gene: TRBD2
V gene: TRBV30
J gene: TRBJ2-5
clone size: once
CDR3 DNA: TGTGCCTGGAGTGTACCAGCGGGAGTTGTAGAGACCCAGTACTTC
CDR3 protein: CAWSVPAGVVETQYF

CDR3 length: 15
D gene: -
V gene: TRBV6-5
J gene: TRBJ1-3
clone size: few
CDR3 DNA: TGTGCCAGCAGTTACGGGATTCACCCTGGAAACACCATATATTTT
CDR3 protein: CASSYGIHPGNTIYF

CDR3 length: 12
D gene: -
V gene: TRBV19
J gene: TRBJ1-5
clone size: -
CDR3 DNA: TGTGCCAGTATGAACGGCAATCAGCCCCAGCATTTT
CDR3 protein: CASMNGNQPQHF

CDR3 length: 12
D gene: -
V gene: TRBV5-1
J gene: TRBJ1-4
clone size: -
CDR3 DNA: TGCGCCAGCAGCTTTAACCGTGAAAAACTGTTTTTT
CDR3 protein: CASSFNREKLFF

CDR3 length: 15
D gene: TRBD2
V gene: TRBV11-1
J gene: TRBJ2-3
clone size: -
CDR3 DNA: TGTGCCAGCAGCTGGAGCGGGGGGGTCACAGATACGCAGTATTTT
CDR3 protein: CASSWSGGVTDTQYF

CDR3 length: 14
D gene: TRBD1
V gene: TRBV5-6
J gene: TRBJ1-2
clone size: -
CDR3 DNA: TGTGCCAGCAGCTTGGTAGACAGGGACTATGGCTACACCTTC
CDR3 protein: CASSLVDRDYGYTF

CDR3 length: 15
D gene: -
V gene: TRBV19
J gene: TRBJ2-1
clone size: -
CDR3 DNA: TGTGCCAGTAGTAAGGAGGTCATGGGGTACAATGAGCAGTTCTTC
CDR3 protein: CASSKEVMGYNEQFF

CDR3 length: 17
D gene: TRBD2
V gene: TRBV2
J gene: TRBJ2-5
clone size: -
CDR3 DNA: TGTGCCAGCAGTTTGACTAGCGGGAGAGGGGTGGGAGAGACCCAGTACTTC
CDR3 protein: CASSLTSGRGVGETQYF

CDR3 length: 15
D gene: TRBD1
V gene: TRBV7-2
J gene: TRBJ1-2
clone size: -
CDR3 DNA: TGTGCCAGCAGCACACGCGTGGGACAGCTCTATGGCTACACCTTC
CDR3 protein: CASSTRVGQLYGYTF

CDR3 length: 15
D gene: -
V gene: TRBV19
J gene: TRBJ2-3
clone size: -
CDR3 DNA: TGTGCCAGCGCCAGAGGGCCGGCGGGGACAGATACGCAGTATTTT
CDR3 protein: CASARGPAGTDTQYF

CDR3 length: 15
D gene: TRBD1
V gene: TRBV5-1
J gene: TRBJ1-2
clone size: -
CDR3 DNA: TGCGCCAGCACCACTGATGGGACAGCCAACTATGGCTACACCTTC
CDR3 protein: CASTTDGTANYGYTF

CDR3 length: 15
D gene: TRBD2
V gene: TRBV7-8
J gene: TRBJ2-1
clone size: -
CDR3 DNA: TGTGCCAGCAGCTTAGACAGCGGGAATGGGAATGAGCAGTTCTTC
CDR3 protein: CASSLDSGNGNEQFF

CDR3 length: 13
D gene: -
V gene: TRBV7-2
J gene: TRBJ2-7
clone size: -
CDR3 DNA: TGTGCCAGCAGCTTAGGGGCGGGCCGACCGCAGTACTTC
CDR3 protein: CASSLGAGRPQYF

CDR3 length: 13
D gene: -
V gene: TRBV10-1
J gene: TRBJ2-3
clone size: -
CDR3 DNA: TGCGCCAGCAGTGAGTCGAAGGTTGATACGCAGTATTTT
CDR3 protein: CASSESKVDTQYF

CDR3 length: 17
D gene: TRBD2
V gene: TRBV14
J gene: TRBJ2-2
clone size: -
CDR3 DNA: TGTGCCAGCAGCCCCTCAACTAGCGGGAGGGCCCGAGGGGAGCTGTTTTTT
CDR3 protein: CASSPSTSGRARGELFF

CDR3 length: 13
D gene: -
V gene: TRBV6-4
J gene: TRBJ1-1
clone size: -
CDR3 DNA: TGTGCCAGCAGCCTGGATGAGAGGGCTGAAGCTTTCTTT
CDR3 protein: CASSLDERAEAFF

CDR3 length: 17
D gene: -
V gene: TRBV5-1
J gene: TRBJ2-1
clone size: -
CDR3 DNA: TGCGCCAGCAGCCGGGGGAGTTCGGGGGCGGGCGACAATGAGCAGTTCTTC
CDR3 protein: CASSRGSSGAGDNEQFF

CDR3 length: 16
D gene: -
V gene: TRBV5-6
J gene: TRBJ2-1
clone size: -
CDR3 DNA: TGTGCCAGCAGCTTGCTGGGGGAGCCCCTTAACAATGAGCAGTTCTTC
CDR3 protein: CASSLLGEPLNNEQFF

CDR3 length: 15
D gene: TRBD1
V gene: TRBV2
J gene: TRBJ1-6
clone size: -
CDR3 DNA: TGTGCCAGCAGGAGGGACAGGGACGCTAATTCACCCCTCCACTTT
CDR3 protein: CASRRDRDANSPLHF

CDR3 length: 15
D gene: -
V gene: TRBV19
J gene: TRBJ2-2
clone size: -
CDR3 DNA: TGTGCCAGTAGTATTCTAGAAGCGAACACCGGGGAGCTGTTTTTT
CDR3 protein: CASSILEANTGELFF

CDR3 length: 15
D gene: TRBD2
V gene: TRBV5-4
J gene: TRBJ2-3
clone size: -
CDR3 DNA: TGTGCCAGCGGTTATAGCGGGGGGGCAACAGATACGCAGTATTTT
CDR3 protein: CASGYSGGATDTQYF

CDR3 length: 15
D gene: TRBD2
V gene: TRBV28
J gene: TRBJ2-7
clone size: -
CDR3 DNA: TGTGCCAGCAGTCCCGGGACTAGCGGAGCCTACGAGCAGTACTTC
CDR3 protein: CASSPGTSGAYEQYF

CDR3 length: 14
D gene: TRBD1
V gene: TRBV6-1
J gene: TRBJ1-1
clone size: -
CDR3 DNA: TGTGCCAGCGACAGGGGGCTTGTAAACACTGAAGCTTTCTTT
CDR3 protein: CASDRGLVNTEAFF

CDR3 length: 14
D gene: -
V gene: TRBV7-8
J gene: TRBJ1-5
clone size: -
CDR3 DNA: TGTGCCAGCAGCTCGGGACATATCAATCAGCCCCAGCATTTT
CDR3 protein: CASSSGHINQPQHF

CDR3 length: 15
D gene: -
V gene: TRBV6-6
J gene: TRBJ1-3
clone size: -
CDR3 DNA: TGTGCCAGCAGTTACGCGGGAAGCGCTGGAAACACCATATATTTT
CDR3 protein: CASSYAGSAGNTIYF

CDR3 length: 13
D gene: TRBD1
V gene: TRBV5-1
J gene: TRBJ1-1
clone size: -
CDR3 DNA: TGCGCCAGCAGCTTGGCCGGGGACAGTGAAGCTTTCTTT
CDR3 protein: CASSLAGDSEAFF